This T cell receptor beta chain stems from a study of T cell responses to AZD1222 COVID-19 vaccine. The CDR3 spans 15 residues. V lost 2 bases and J lost 5; bases outside the gene matches: 2. The germline CDR1 and CDR2 sequences are LNHDA and SQIVND (reference sequence). This clone was seen a few times. Libraries were prepared by immunoSEQ multiplex PCR; TCRdb keeps only in-frame clonotypes and omits some of them. The table shows some 70,000 clones, with 80% to 85% occurring only once. The origin of this receptor is an adult in good health. The material was peripheral blood, obtained on day 0 of AZD1222 vaccination. This chain connects TRBV19 to TRBJ2-1; 11 bases line up with TRBD2. CDR3 region: CASSITSGGHNEQFF. DNA of the CDR3: TGTGCCAGTAGTATAACTAGCGGGGGTCACAATGAGCAGTTCTTC.